This is a list of T cell receptor beta chains from one sample in a study of cytomegalovirus exposure and HLA in healthy donors. The assay was immunoSEQ multiplex PCR, and TCRdb's table has in-frame clones only and misses some. The sample lists about 220,000 clones, around four fifths occurring once. The source material was PBMCs. These receptors all come from a boy aged 2-9 years in good health and CMV-seronegative. Each CDR3 is given with its conserved first and last residue.

v_gene: TRBV27
CDR3aa: CANRTGVETQYF

v_gene: TRBV19
CDR3aa: CASSMAGHGNQPQHF

v_gene: TRBV27
CDR3aa: CASSMGRRGFREQFF

v_gene: TRBV5-8
CDR3aa: CASSPVEHLQETQYF

v_gene: TRBV4-1
CDR3aa: CASSQGGRQETQYF

v_gene: TRBV27
CDR3aa: CASRADREFTDTQYF

v_gene: TRBV6-5
CDR3aa: CASSSRGGLANTEAFF

v_gene: TRBV30
CDR3aa: CAWSRRGETQYF

v_gene: TRBV7-6
CDR3aa: CASSFRDRGPTDTQYF

v_gene: TRBV7-9
CDR3aa: CSSSLWGMDGVQETQYF

v_gene: TRBV7-9
CDR3aa: CASSLTGNSGNTIYF

v_gene: TRBV19
CDR3aa: CASSLISGKLSYNEQFF

v_gene: TRBV6-6
CDR3aa: CASSLLAGGRETQYF

v_gene: TRBV7-8
CDR3aa: CASSLALPGRISGANVLTF

v_gene: TRBV6-5
CDR3aa: CASREDRGVQPQHF

v_gene: TRBV5-1
CDR3aa: CASSLWGSETGATYEQYF

v_gene: TRBV15
CDR3aa: CATRGSPSPEAFF

v_gene: TRBV4-2
CDR3aa: CASSQDWVAVRTDTQYF

v_gene: TRBV5-4
CDR3aa: CASNSDNTGELFF

v_gene: TRBV19
CDR3aa: CASTIWGGREAFF

v_gene: TRBV7-2
CDR3aa: CASSLTGLPTDTQYF

v_gene: TRBV7-2
CDR3aa: CASSPTPGDQYF

v_gene: TRBV7-9
CDR3aa: CASSSRQGARSNEQFF

v_gene: TRBV4-2
CDR3aa: CASSHSDGLQETQYF

v_gene: TRBV2
CDR3aa: CASSDLGQDNQPQHF

v_gene: TRBV6-1
CDR3aa: CASSEAARAYEQYF

v_gene: TRBV9
CDR3aa: CASSVEMGGTEAFF

v_gene: TRBV7-8
CDR3aa: CASSLRGQGITEAFF

v_gene: TRBV11-2
CDR3aa: CASRGQSSYNEQFF

v_gene: TRBV2
CDR3aa: CASSPRGLRETQYF

v_gene: TRBV13
CDR3aa: CASSLTPDEKLFF

v_gene: TRBV5-8
CDR3aa: CASSEGRGPDTQYF

v_gene: TRBV25-1
CDR3aa: CASSESPLGATDTQYF

v_gene: TRBV7-9
CDR3aa: CSSSLPLTGDKIYEQYF

v_gene: TRBV5-4
CDR3aa: CASSPGLAGGPETQYF

v_gene: TRBV4-1
CDR3aa: CASSHPREATHNEQFF

v_gene: TRBV4-1
CDR3aa: CASSPGARGLGELFF

v_gene: TRBV7-8
CDR3aa: CASSRTGDRPDISPLHF

v_gene: TRBV6-6
CDR3aa: CASSARQGYEQYF

v_gene: TRBV6-5
CDR3aa: CASSYSSDGYTF

v_gene: TRBV6-5
CDR3aa: CASSYVRDNEQFF

v_gene: TRBV11-2
CDR3aa: CASSLGPRLAFF

v_gene: TRBV21-1
CDR3aa: CASSPRDAEAFF

v_gene: TRBV29-1
CDR3aa: CSVASGGYNEQFF

v_gene: TRBV5-4
CDR3aa: CASSQPGTREETQYF

v_gene: TRBV18
CDR3aa: CASSPRGANEKLFF

v_gene: TRBV10-3
CDR3aa: CAIGTGTQNTGELFF

v_gene: TRBV10-3
CDR3aa: CAISELGTSGTDTQYF

v_gene: TRBV30
CDR3aa: CAWSTSNEQFF

v_gene: TRBV19
CDR3aa: CASSIRGTGTEAFF

v_gene: TRBV5-6
CDR3aa: CASSFRRSSGNTIYF

v_gene: TRBV19
CDR3aa: CASSLGWVGGTEAFF

v_gene: TRBV6-1
CDR3aa: CASSEAAGRATLEKLFF